These 5 T cell receptor beta chains were all obtained from the same sample, sequenced in a study of monozygotic twins with inflammatory bowel disease. Reanalyzing the 5' RACE reads, TCRdb keeps one entry per CDR3 protein, without DNA. Reported are 440,000 or so distinct CDR3 sequences; the ten largest clones contain 2% to 3%. Sequencing was carried out using blood. These receptors all stem from a human donor with ulcerative colitis or Crohn's disease, or a healthy co-twin of an affected twin (not recorded which).

The chain employs TRBV15 and TRBJ2-3; no DNA is available, so the TRBD2 call from TCRdb remains unchecked. Germline CDR1 and CDR2: LNHNV and YYDKDF (reference sequence). The CDR3 covers 14 residues. CDR3 region: CATSFASGADTQYF.

The CDR3 reads CASSQGSVGEQYF. This rearrangement joins TRBV4-3 to TRBJ2-7. CDR3 length: 13 residues. Germline CDR1 and CDR2: LGHNA and YSLEER.

CDR3 residues: CASSRGVSGNTIYF. The rearrangement joins TRBV5-5 to TRBJ1-3; as DNA is missing, the TRBD1 call by TCRdb cannot be tested. The CDR3 is made up of 14 amino acids. Germline values: CDR1 SGHKS, CDR2 YYEKEE (reference sequence).

This sequence joins TRBV29-1 and TRBJ2-6. Germline CDR1 is SQVTM and CDR2 is ANQGSEA. The CDR3 extends over 13 amino acids. The CDR3 sequence is CSVEASGANVLTF. Together with reference TRBV29-1 and TRBJ2-6, the CDR3 gives the full variable domain: SAVISQKPSRDICQRGTSLTIQCQVDSQVTMMFWYRQQPGQSLTLIATANQGSEATYESGFVIDKFPISRPNLTFSTLTVSNMSPEDSSIYLCSVEASGANVLTFGAGSRLTVL.

The rearrangement links TRBV2 to TRBJ1-4; TCRdb names TRBD1, which stays unverified in the absence of DNA. From germline, CDR1 is SNHLY and CDR2 FYNNEI. The CDR3 covers 16 residues. The CDR3 loop is CASSEGDRVPNEKLFF.